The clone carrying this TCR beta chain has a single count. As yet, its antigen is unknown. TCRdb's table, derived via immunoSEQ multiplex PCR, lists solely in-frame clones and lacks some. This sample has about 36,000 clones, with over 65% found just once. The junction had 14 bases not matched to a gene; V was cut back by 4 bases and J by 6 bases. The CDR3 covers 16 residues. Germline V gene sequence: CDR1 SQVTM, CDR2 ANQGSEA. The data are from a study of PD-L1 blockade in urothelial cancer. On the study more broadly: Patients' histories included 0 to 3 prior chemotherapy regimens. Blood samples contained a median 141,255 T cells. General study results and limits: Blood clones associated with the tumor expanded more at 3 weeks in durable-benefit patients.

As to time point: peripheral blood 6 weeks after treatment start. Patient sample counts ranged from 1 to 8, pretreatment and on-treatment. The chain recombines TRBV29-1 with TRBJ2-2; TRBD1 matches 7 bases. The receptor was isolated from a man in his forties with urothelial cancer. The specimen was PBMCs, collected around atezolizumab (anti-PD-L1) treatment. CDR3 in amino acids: CSVGRIDTTGSGELFF. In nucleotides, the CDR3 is TGCAGCGTTGGGAGGATCGACACGACAGGGTCCGGGGAGCTGTTTTTT.